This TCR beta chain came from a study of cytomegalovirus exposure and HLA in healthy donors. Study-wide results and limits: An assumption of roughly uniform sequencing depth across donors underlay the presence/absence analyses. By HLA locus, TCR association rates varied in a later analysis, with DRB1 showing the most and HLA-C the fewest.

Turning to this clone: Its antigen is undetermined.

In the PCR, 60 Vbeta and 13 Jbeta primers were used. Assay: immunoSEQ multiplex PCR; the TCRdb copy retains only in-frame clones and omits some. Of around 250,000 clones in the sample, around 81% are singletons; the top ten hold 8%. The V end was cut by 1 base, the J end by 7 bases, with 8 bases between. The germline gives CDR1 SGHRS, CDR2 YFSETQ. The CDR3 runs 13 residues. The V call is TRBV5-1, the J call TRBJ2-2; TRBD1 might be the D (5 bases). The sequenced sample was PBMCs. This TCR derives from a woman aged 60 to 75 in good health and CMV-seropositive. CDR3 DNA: TGCGCCAGCAGCTTGCAGGGAATCGGGGAGCTGTTTTTT. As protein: CASSLQGIGELFF. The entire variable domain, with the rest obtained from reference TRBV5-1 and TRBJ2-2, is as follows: KAGVTQTPRYLIKTRGQQVTLSCSPISGHRSVSWYQQTPGQGLQFLFEYFSETQRNKGNFPGRFSGRQFSNSRSEMNVSTLELGDSALYLCASSLQGIGELFFGEGSRLTVL.